This TCR beta chain derives from a study of blood T cells in healthy people across ages. Next came a second PCR, run for about 7 to 12 cycles, which used a sample-barcoded 5' primer along with a J-beta primer mix. TCRdb independently ran MiXCR on the 5' RACE reads; one entry per CDR3 protein. The sample consists of roughly 800,000 distinct CDR3 sequences, under 40% of them appearing once. Study results and limitations: Estimates of diversity drawn from one million T cells were considered underestimates.

Between the trimmed V and J ends, which lost 5 bases and 2 bases, there was a span of 13 bases. The CDR3 has 14 amino acids. Notes on this clonotype: Its target is not known.

Sample donors were healthy Caucasian individuals that came from Russia, aged roughly 6 to 90. The V and J genes are TRBV12-3 or TRBV12-4 and TRBJ2-7, with D possibly called TRBD1 or TRBD2 (5 bases each). Material: blood. This clonotype was sampled from a young man in good health. CDR3 region: CASSVDGATYEQYF. Here the CDR3 DNA reads TGTGCCAGCAGTGTTGACGGGGCCACCTACGAGCAGTACTTC.